The entry that follows covers one T cell receptor beta chain sequence. Both 60 Vbeta primers and 13 Jbeta primers went into the PCR. The protocol was immunoSEQ multiplex PCR, while the TCRdb copy is restricted to in-frame clones and leaves out a portion. Counted here are a few hundred thousand clones, 75% to 80% occurring once; the ten biggest clones make up 1.5% to 2%. This CDR3 spans 22 amino acids. Unmatched junction bases numbered 16, after V lost 5 bases and J lost 0 bases. Germline V gene data show CDR1 as WNHNN and CDR2 as SYGVQD (reference sequence). This entry is derived from a study of cytomegalovirus exposure and HLA in healthy donors.

This TCR was recovered from a young man in good health and CMV-seronegative. The rearrangement links TRBV10-1 to TRBJ2-2, with 15 bases identical to TRBD2. Sample: PBMCs. The CDR3 reads CASSSRPGTSGRKRANTGELFF. The CDR3 DNA is TGCGCCAGCAGTTCTCGACCCGGGACTAGCGGGAGGAAGCGCGCGAACACCGGGGAGCTGTTTTTT.